This record looks at one TCR beta chain sequence and its context. Its antigen is unknown. This sample stems from a study of vaccination effects on CD4 cells after COVID-19. The V and J ends lost 7 bases and 0 bases respectively, with 23 bases between them. This CDR3 is 18 amino acids long. Germline lookup yields CDR1 MNHEY and CDR2 SMNVEV (reference sequence). Prior to sequencing, the ViraFEST assay stimulated PBMC with viral peptide pools, which expanded the antigen-specific CD4+ T cells. When less than 11 days of culture had elapsed, CD4+ T cells were isolated. Participants were vaccinated with two doses of either the BNT162b2 or mRNA-1273 vaccine. The data were produced by immunoSEQ multiplex PCR, yet TCRdb's version contains in-frame clones alone and is incomplete. The sample has 20,000 to 25,000 clones; around 76% are singletons.

The chain links TRBV27 to TRBJ2-3; TRBD2 might be the D (8 bases). This specimen was CD4+ T cells from PBMCs cultured with HCoV-229E spike peptides, taken after COVID-19 vaccination. The sequence was obtained from a human donor who received a COVID-19 vaccine. The CDR3 bases are TGTGCCAGCAAACAACGGGGGGGGACAGTAACTAGCACAGATACGCAGTATTTT. Amino acid sequence: CASKQRGGTVTSTDTQYF.